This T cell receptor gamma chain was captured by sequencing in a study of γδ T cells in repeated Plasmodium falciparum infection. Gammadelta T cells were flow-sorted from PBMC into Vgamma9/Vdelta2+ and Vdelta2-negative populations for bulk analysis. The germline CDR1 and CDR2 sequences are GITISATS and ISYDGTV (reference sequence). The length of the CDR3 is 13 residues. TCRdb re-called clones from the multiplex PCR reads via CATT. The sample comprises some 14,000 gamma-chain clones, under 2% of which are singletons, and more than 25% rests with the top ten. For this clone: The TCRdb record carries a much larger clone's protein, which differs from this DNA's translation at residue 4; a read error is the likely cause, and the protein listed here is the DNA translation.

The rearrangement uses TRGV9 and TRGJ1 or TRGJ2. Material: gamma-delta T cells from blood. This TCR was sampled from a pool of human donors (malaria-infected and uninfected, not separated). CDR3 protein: CALREVLPLGKLF. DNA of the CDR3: TGTGCCTTGCGGGAGGTCTTACCCCTTGGGAAACTCTTT.